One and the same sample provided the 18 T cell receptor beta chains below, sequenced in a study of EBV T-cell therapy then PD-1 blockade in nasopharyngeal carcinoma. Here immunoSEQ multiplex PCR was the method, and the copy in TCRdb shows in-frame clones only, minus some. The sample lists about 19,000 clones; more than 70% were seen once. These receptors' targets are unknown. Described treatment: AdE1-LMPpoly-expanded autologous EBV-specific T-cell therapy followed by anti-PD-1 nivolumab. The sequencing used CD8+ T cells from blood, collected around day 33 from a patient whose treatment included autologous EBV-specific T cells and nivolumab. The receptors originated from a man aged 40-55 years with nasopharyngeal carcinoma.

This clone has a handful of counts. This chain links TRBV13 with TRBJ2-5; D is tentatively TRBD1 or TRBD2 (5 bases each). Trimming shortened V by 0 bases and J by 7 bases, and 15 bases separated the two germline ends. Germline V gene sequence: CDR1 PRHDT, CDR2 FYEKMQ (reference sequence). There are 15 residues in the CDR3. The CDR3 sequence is CASSLGSGTRGTQYF. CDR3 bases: TGTGCCAGCAGCTTAGGCTCCGGGACCCGAGGGACCCAGTACTTC.

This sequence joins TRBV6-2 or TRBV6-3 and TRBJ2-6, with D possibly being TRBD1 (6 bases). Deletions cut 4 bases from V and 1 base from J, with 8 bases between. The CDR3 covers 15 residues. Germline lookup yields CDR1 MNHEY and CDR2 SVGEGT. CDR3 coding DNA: TGTGCCAGCAGTTTCCAGGGGTCTGGGGCCAACGTCCTGACTTTC. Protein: CASSFQGSGANVLTF.

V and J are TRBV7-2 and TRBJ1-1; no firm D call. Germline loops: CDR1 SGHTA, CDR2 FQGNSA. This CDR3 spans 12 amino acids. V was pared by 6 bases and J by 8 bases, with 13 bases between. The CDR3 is CASRSLGSEAFF. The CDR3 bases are TGTGCCAGCAGGTCTTTGGGATCCGAAGCTTTCTTT.

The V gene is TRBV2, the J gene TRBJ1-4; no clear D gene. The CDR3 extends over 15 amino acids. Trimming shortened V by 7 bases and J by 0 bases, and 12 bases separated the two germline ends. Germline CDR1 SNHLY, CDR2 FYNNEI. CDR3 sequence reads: CASNRKDATNEKLFF. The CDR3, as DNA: TGTGCCAGCAACCGAAAGGATGCAACTAATGAAAAACTGTTTTTT.

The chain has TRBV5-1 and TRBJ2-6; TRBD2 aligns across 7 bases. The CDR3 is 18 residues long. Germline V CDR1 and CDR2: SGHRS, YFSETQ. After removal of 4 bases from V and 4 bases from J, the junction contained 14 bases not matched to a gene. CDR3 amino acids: CASSQGGGGPSGANVLTF. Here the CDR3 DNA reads TGCGCCAGCAGCCAGGGAGGCGGGGGACCCTCCGGGGCCAACGTCCTGACTTTC.

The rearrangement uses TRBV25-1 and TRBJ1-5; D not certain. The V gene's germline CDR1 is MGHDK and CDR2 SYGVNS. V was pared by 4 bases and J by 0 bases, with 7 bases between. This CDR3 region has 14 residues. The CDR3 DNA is TGTGCCAGCAGTGGTGGATTTAGCAATCAGCCCCAGCATTTT. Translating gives CASSGGFSNQPQHF.

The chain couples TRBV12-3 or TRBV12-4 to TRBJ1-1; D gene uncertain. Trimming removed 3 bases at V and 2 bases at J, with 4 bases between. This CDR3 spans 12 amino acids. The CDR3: CASSLFNTEAFF. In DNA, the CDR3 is TGTGCCAGCAGTTTGTTTAACACTGAAGCTTTCTTT.

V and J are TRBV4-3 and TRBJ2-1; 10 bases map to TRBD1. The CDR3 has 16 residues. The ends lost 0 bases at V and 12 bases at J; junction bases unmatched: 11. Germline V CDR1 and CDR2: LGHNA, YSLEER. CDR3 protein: CASSQDPWTGGFGQFF. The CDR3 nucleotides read TGCGCCAGCAGCCAAGATCCTTGGACAGGGGGGTTCGGGCAGTTCTTC.

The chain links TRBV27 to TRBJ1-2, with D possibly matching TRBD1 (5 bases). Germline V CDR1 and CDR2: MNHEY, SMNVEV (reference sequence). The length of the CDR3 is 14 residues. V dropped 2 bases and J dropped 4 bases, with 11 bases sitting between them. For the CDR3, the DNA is TGTGCCAGCAGTTTAGGGGCGGGGAGCTATGGCTACACCTTC. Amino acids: CASSLGAGSYGYTF.

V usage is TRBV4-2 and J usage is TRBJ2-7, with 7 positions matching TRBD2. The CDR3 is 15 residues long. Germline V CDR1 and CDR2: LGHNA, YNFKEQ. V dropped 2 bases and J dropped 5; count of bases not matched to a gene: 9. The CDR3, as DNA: TGTGCCAGCAGCCAACGGGGGTCAGGGAGGGACGAGCAGTACTTC. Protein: CASSQRGSGRDEQYF.

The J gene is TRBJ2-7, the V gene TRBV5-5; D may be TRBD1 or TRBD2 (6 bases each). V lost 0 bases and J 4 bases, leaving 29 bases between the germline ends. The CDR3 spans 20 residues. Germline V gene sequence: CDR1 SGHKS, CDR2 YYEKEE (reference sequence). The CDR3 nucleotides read TGTGCCAGCAGCTTGGGTGGTATCGTCGGGGGCAGGGGCTCTTCATACGAGCAGTACTTC. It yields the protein CASSLGGIVGGRGSSYEQYF.

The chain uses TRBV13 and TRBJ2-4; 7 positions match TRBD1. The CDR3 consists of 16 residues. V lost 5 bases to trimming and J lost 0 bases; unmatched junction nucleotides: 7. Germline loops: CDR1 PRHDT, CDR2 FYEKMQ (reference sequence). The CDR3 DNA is TGTGCCAGCAGCGGGCCGGACAGGTTAGCCAAAAACATTCAGTACTTC. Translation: CASSGPDRLAKNIQYF.

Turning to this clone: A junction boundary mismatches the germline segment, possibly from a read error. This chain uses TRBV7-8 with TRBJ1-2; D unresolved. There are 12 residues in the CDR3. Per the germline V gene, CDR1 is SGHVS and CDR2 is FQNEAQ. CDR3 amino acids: CASGLSNYGYTF. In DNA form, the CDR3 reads TGTGCCAGCGGCTTGTCTAACTATGGCTACACCTTC.

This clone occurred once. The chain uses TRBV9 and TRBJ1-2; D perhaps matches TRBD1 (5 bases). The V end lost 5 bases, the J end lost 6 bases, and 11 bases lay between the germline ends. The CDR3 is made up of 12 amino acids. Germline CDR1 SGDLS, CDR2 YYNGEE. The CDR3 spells CASSARADGYTF. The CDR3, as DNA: TGTGCCAGCAGTGCCAGGGCGGATGGCTACACCTTC. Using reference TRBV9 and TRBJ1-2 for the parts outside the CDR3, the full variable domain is DSGVTQTPKHLITATGQRVTLRCSPRSGDLSVYWYQQSLDQGLQFLIQYYNGEERAKGNILERFSAQQFPDLHSELNLSSLELGDSALYFCASSARADGYTFGSGTRLTVV.

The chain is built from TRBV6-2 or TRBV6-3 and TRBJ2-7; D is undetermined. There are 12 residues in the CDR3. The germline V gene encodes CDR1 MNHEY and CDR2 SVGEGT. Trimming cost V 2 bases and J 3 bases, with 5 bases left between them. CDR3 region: CASSYRVYEQYF. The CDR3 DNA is TGTGCCAGCAGTTACCGGGTCTACGAGCAGTACTTC.

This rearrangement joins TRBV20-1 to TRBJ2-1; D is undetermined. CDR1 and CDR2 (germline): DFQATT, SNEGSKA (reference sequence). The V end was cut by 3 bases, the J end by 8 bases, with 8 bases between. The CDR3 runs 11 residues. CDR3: CSASLIDEQFF. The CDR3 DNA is TGCAGTGCTAGCCTGATCGATGAGCAGTTCTTC.

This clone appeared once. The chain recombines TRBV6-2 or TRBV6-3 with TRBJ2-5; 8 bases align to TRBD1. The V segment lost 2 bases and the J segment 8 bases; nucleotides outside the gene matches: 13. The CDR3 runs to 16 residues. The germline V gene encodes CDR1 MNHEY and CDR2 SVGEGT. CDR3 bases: TGTGCCAGCAGTTACCTCGGACAGGGCAGAAAGAAAACCCAGTACTTC. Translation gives CASSYLGQGRKKTQYF.

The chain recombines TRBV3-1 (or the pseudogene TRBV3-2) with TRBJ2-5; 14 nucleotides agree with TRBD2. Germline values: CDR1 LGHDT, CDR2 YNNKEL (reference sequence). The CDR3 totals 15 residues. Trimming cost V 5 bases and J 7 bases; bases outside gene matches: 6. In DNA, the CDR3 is TGTGCCAGCAGCGAAGGGACTAGCGGGGGAGTGACCCAGTACTTC. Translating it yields CASSEGTSGGVTQYF.